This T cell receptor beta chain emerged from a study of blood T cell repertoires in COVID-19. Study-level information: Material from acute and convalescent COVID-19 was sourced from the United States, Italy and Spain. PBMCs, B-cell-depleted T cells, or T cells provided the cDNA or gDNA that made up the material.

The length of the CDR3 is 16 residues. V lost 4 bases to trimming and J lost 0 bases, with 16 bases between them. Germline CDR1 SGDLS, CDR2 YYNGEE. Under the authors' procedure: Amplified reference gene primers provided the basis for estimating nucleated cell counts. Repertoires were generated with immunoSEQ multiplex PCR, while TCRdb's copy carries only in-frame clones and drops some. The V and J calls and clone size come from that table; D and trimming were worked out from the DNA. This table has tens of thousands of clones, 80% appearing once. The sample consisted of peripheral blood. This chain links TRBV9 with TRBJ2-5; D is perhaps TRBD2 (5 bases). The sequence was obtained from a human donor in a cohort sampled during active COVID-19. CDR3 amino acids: CASSPSSGAYQETQYF. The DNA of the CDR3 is TGTGCCAGCAGCCCCTCCAGCGGAGCGTACCAAGAGACCCAGTACTTC.